A single sample is the source of the 13 T cell receptor beta chains below, sequenced in a study of blood T cell repertoires in COVID-19. Using immunoSEQ multiplex PCR, the repertoire was profiled, and TCRdb retains in-frame clones only, with some absent. The sample contains about 150,000 clones, about 90% of which appear only once. Sequenced input: peripheral blood. The receptor set was obtained from a man aged 50-60 years with acute or convalescent COVID-19.

As to this clone: Other DNA sequences in this sample translate to the same CDR3. The genes are TRBV29-1 and TRBJ2-7, with D maybe TRBD2 (6 bases). V lost 6 bases and J lost 0, with 9 bases in between. There are 12 residues in the CDR3. CDR1 and CDR2 (germline): SQVTM, ANQGSEA. The CDR3: CSVEGLSYEQYF. The CDR3 DNA is TGCAGCGTCGAGGGACTCTCCTACGAGCAGTACTTC.

This clone was counted a single time. The J gene is TRBJ1-2, the V gene TRBV24-1; 7 nucleotides match TRBD1. This CDR3 spans 16 amino acids. Germline CDR1 and CDR2: KGHDR and SFDVKD. With 3 bases clipped from V and 1 base from J, the junction kept 7 bases outside the gene matches. CDR3 protein: CATSDPRRDSNYGYTF. The CDR3 bases are TGTGCCACCAGTGATCCCCGACGGGACAGTAACTATGGCTACACCTTC.

The chain links TRBV6-5 to TRBJ1-5, with 7 nucleotides matching TRBD1. Germline CDR1 and CDR2: MNHEY and SVGAGI. The CDR3 contains 16 residues. V shed 4 bases and J 2 bases; nucleotides not matched to a gene: 8. The CDR3 DNA sequence: TGTGCCAGCAGTTCACGGACGCAGGGGGGCAATCAGCCCCAGCATTTT. Its translation: CASSSRTQGGNQPQHF.

This clone appeared a single time. This sequence joins TRBV9 and TRBJ2-4; 12 nucleotides agree with TRBD1. Germline trimming cut 0 bases from V and 6 bases from J; bases unmatched to any gene: 7. CDR1 and CDR2 (germline): SGDLS, YYNGEE. This CDR3 contains 17 residues. The CDR3 sequence is CASSVAGTGGIGNIQYF. CDR3 coding DNA: TGTGCCAGCAGCGTAGCGGGGACAGGGGGCATCGGAAACATTCAGTACTTC. Supplemented by reference TRBV9 and TRBJ2-4, the full variable domain reads DSGVTQTPKHLITATGQRVTLRCSPRSGDLSVYWYQQSLDQGLQFLIQYYNGEERAKGNILERFSAQQFPDLHSELNLSSLELGDSALYFCASSVAGTGGIGNIQYFGAGTRLSVL.

Here the CDR3 DNA reads TGTGCCAGTAGTATTACAGGGAGTAATTCACCCCTCCACTTT. Its protein is CASSITGSNSPLHF. The chain uses TRBV19 and TRBJ1-6; a weak D match, TRBD1 (6 bases). V was clipped by 3 bases and J by 6 bases, with 9 bases between them. The CDR3 covers 14 residues. Germline V gene lookup returns CDR1 LNHDA and CDR2 SQIVND (reference sequence).

V and J are TRBV30 and TRBJ2-3; tentatively, D is TRBD2 (7 bases). Trimming pared 2 bases from V and 0 bases from J, leaving 12 bases between. The germline CDR1 and CDR2 sequences are GTSNPN and SVGIG (reference sequence). The CDR3 contains 15 residues. Written as DNA, the CDR3 is TGTGCCTGGAGTAGGCGGGGGCTAAGCACAGATACGCAGTATTTT. It codes for CAWSRRGLSTDTQYF.

The CDR3 loop is CAWTTVLAGYNEQFF. In nucleotides, the CDR3 is TGTGCCTGGACCACGGTTCTAGCGGGCTACAATGAGCAGTTCTTC. The J gene is TRBJ2-1, the V gene TRBV30, with 8 bases fitting TRBD2. V was pared by 4 bases and J by 3 bases, with 8 bases of the junction left unmatched. From germline, CDR1 is GTSNPN and CDR2 SVGIG (reference sequence). The CDR3 consists of 15 residues.

The chain links TRBV19 to TRBJ1-5; D not resolved. Germline V gene lookup returns CDR1 LNHDA and CDR2 SQIVND (reference sequence). V lost 5 bases, J lost 0 bases, and 11 bases lay in between. CDR3 length: 15 residues. CDR3 nucleotides: TGTGCCAGTAGTTCCCCCCCCGGTAGCAATCAGCCCCAGCATTTT. Protein: CASSSPPGSNQPQHF. Full variable domain (outside the CDR3, taken from reference TRBV19 and TRBJ1-5): DGGITQSPKYLFRKEGQNVTLSCEQNLNHDAMYWYRQDPGQGLRLIYYSQIVNDFQKGDIAEGYSVSREKKESFPLTVTSAQKNPTAFYLCASSSPPGSNQPQHFGDGTRLSIL.

The chain combines TRBV12-3 or TRBV12-4 with TRBJ2-1, with D maybe TRBD2 (6 bases). This CDR3 spans 11 amino acids. V was shortened by 11 bases and J by 3 bases, with 8 bases between the two germline ends. CDR3 sequence (DNA): TGTGCCGTCGGGGGCTACAATGAGCAGTTCTTC. Its translation: CAVGGYNEQFF.

V and J are TRBV7-2 and TRBJ1-2; D call uncertain. Per germline, CDR1 SGHTA and CDR2 FQGNSA. V lost 1 base, J lost 4 bases, and 7 bases lay in between. The CDR3 consists of 13 residues. CDR3 residues: CASSLERFYGYTF. CDR3 sequence (DNA): TGTGCCAGCAGCTTAGAGCGGTTCTATGGCTACACCTTC.

The rearrangement links TRBV7-9 to TRBJ2-2; 8 nucleotides agree with TRBD2. The CDR3 extends over 15 amino acids. Germline-derived CDR1 and CDR2 are SEHNR and FQNEAQ (reference sequence). V shed 2 bases, J shed 6 bases, and the junction held 5 bases outside the gene matches. CDR3 in amino acids: CASSLMSGGPGELFF. Written as DNA, the CDR3 is TGTGCCAGCAGCTTAATGTCGGGGGGGCCCGGGGAGCTGTTTTTT.

CDR3 in amino acids: CAISQGRYNEQFF. The CDR3 nucleotides are TGTGCCATCAGCCAAGGGAGATACAATGAGCAGTTCTTC. The chain employs TRBV10-3 and TRBJ2-1, with D possibly being TRBD2 (5 bases). This CDR3 is 13 amino acids long. Germline CDR1 is ENHRY and CDR2 is SYGVKD. V lost 6 bases and J lost 4, with 10 bases in between.

The count of this clone is one. The rearrangement joins TRBV6-1 to TRBJ1-6; D gene ambiguous. V was shortened by 0 bases and J by 11 bases, with 8 bases between the two germline ends. Germline CDR1 reads MNHNS; CDR2 reads SASEGT. The CDR3 totals 13 residues. CDR3 DNA sequence: TGTGCCAGCAGTGAAGCGCACCGGGCACCCCTCCACTTT. Amino acid sequence: CASSEAHRAPLHF.